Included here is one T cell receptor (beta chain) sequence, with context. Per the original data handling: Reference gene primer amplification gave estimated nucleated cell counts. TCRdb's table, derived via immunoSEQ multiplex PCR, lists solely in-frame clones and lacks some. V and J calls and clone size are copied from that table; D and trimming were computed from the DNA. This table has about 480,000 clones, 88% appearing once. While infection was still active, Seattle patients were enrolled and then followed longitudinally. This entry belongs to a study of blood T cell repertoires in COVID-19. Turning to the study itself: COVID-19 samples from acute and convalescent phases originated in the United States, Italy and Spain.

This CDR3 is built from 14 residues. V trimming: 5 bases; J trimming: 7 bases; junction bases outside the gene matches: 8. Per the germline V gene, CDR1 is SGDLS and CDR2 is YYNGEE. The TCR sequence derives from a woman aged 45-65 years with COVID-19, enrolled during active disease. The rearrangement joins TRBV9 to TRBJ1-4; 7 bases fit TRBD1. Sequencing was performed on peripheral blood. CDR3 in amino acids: CASSSGGVGEKLFF. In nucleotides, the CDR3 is TGTGCCAGCAGTTCAGGGGGAGTCGGTGAAAAACTGTTTTTT.